What follows are 12 T cell receptor beta chains derived from one specimen sequenced in a study of early stage breast cancer tumors. Libraries were prepared by immunoSEQ multiplex PCR; TCRdb keeps only in-frame clonotypes and omits some of them. The sample holds roughly 48,000 clones, roughly four fifths seen once. The sequencing input was blood. The receptors here all came from a person aged 45 to 59 with breast cancer.

The V gene is TRBV11-2, the J gene TRBJ1-5; D not resolved. With 4 bases removed from V and 5 bases from J, the gap between germline ends came to 9 bases. The CDR3 is 13 amino acids. Germline V gene sequence: CDR1 SGHAT, CDR2 FQNNGV. The CDR3 loop is CASSSGLDQPQHF. The CDR3 region has the DNA TGTGCCAGCAGCTCTGGGTTGGATCAGCCCCAGCATTTT. The full variable domain, in which reference TRBV11-2 and TRBJ1-5 provide the parts outside the CDR3, is EAGVAQSPRYKIIEKRQSVAFWCNPISGHATLYWYQQILGQGPKLLIQFQNNGVVDDSQLPKDRFSAERLKGVDSTLKIQPAKLEDSAVYLCASSSGLDQPQHFGDGTRLSIL.

V gene TRBV29-1 combines with J gene TRBJ1-2; D is unresolved. Germline lookup yields CDR1 SQVTM and CDR2 ANQGSEA. Trimming cost V 3 bases and J 5 bases, with 16 bases left between them. The CDR3 is made up of 14 amino acids. In DNA form, the CDR3 reads TGCAGCGTTGATGAGTGGCCCTTGGGATATGGCTACACCTTC. Its translation: CSVDEWPLGYGYTF.

The chain employs TRBV6-5 and TRBJ2-3, with D possibly being TRBD1 (5 bases). This CDR3 has 15 residues. Deletions cut 1 base from V and 1 base from J, with 9 bases between. Germline loops: CDR1 MNHEY, CDR2 SVGAGI. This CDR3 is CASSYLVGGTDTQYF. CDR3 bases: TGTGCCAGCAGTTACTTAGTAGGGGGCACAGATACGCAGTATTTT.

V usage is TRBV30 and J usage is TRBJ2-3; 13 bases align to TRBD2. This CDR3 comprises 15 residues. V dropped 5 bases and J dropped 8; count of bases not matched to a gene: 10. Germline V gives CDR1 GTSNPN, CDR2 SVGIG (reference sequence). The CDR3 protein is CAWEPGLAGMGTQYF. CDR3 nucleotides: TGTGCCTGGGAACCGGGACTAGCGGGGATGGGTACGCAGTATTTT. The full variable domain, with the rest looked up from reference TRBV30 and TRBJ2-3, is SQTIHQWPATLVQPVGSPLSLECTVEGTSNPNLYWYRQAAGRGLQLLFYSVGIGQISSEVPQNLSASRPQDRQFILSSKKLLLSDSGFYLCAWEPGLAGMGTQYFGPGTRLTVL.

This chain joins TRBV6-1 and TRBJ2-5; 11 nucleotides line up with TRBD1. The CDR3 consists of 15 residues. CDR1 is MNHNS, CDR2 SASEGT, per germline. The V segment lost 7 bases and the J segment 1 base; nucleotides outside the gene matches: 5. DNA for the CDR3: TGTGCCAGCATTTCGGGACAGGGGGTCCAAGAGACCCAGTACTTC. It specifies CASISGQGVQETQYF.

The chain is built from TRBV6-4 and TRBJ2-3; no firm D call. The V end lost 0 bases, the J end lost 6 bases, and 10 bases lay between the germline ends. The germline V gene encodes CDR1 MRHNA and CDR2 SNTAGT. The CDR3 sequence is 14 residues long. The CDR3 is CASSDSPLMDTQYF. As DNA, the CDR3 is TGTGCCAGCAGTGACTCTCCGTTGATGGATACGCAGTATTTT.

The V gene is TRBV4-2, the J gene TRBJ2-3; D is undetermined. The V gene's germline CDR1 is LGHNA and CDR2 YNFKEQ. The V end was cut by 4 bases, the J end by 5 bases, with 7 bases between. This CDR3 region has 12 residues. The CDR3 nucleotides read TGTGCCAGCAGCCCAAGACGAGATACGCAGTATTTT. Its protein is CASSPRRDTQYF.

The rearrangement joins TRBV5-8 to TRBJ1-1; no clear D gene. CDR1 and CDR2 (germline): SGHTS, YDEGEE. The CDR3 loop spans 12 amino acids. V was shortened by 3 bases and J by 3 bases, with 6 bases between the two germline ends. CDR3 protein: CASSYEYTEAFF. CDR3 DNA sequence: TGTGCCAGCAGCTACGAGTACACTGAAGCTTTCTTT.

V usage is TRBV27 and J usage is TRBJ1-4, with a possible D match to TRBD1 (6 bases). Germline V gene sequence: CDR1 MNHEY, CDR2 SMNVEV (reference sequence). The V gene lost 6 bases and the J gene lost 7 bases, with 12 bases spanning the gap. This CDR3 is built from 13 residues. CDR3 in DNA: TGTGCCAGCAGCCCGGCGGGGGCTGAAAAACTGTTTTTT. Encoded protein: CASSPAGAEKLFF.

This clone was counted a single time. This chain joins TRBV2 and TRBJ1-4; D gene unclear. V shed 5 bases and J shed 6 bases, with 4 bases lying between them. This CDR3 comprises 11 residues. Per germline, CDR1 SNHLY and CDR2 FYNNEI. The CDR3 region has the DNA TGTGCCAGCAGTCTCTATGAAAAACTGTTTTTT. Encoded protein: CASSLYEKLFF.

The chain is built from TRBV2 and TRBJ2-2; a possible D gene is TRBD1 (7 bases). The CDR3 is 17 residues long. Germline values: CDR1 SNHLY, CDR2 FYNNEI. The V end was cut by 4 bases, the J end by 4 bases, with 19 bases between. The CDR3 nucleotides are TGTGCCAGCAGTGTGCTTCGGCAGGGGGGTGGCACCGGGGAGCTGTTTTTT. This sequence encodes CASSVLRQGGGTGELFF.

The chain is built from TRBV5-1 and TRBJ1-1, with 7 bases identical to TRBD1. The V and J ends lost 2 bases and 3 bases, in that order; junction bases with no gene match: 1. The length of the CDR3 is 13 residues. Germline lookup yields CDR1 SGHRS and CDR2 YFSETQ. CDR3 region: CASSLTGDTEAFF. CDR3 nucleotides: TGCGCCAGCAGCTTAACAGGGGACACTGAAGCTTTCTTT.